This T cell receptor (beta chain) was captured in a study of control samples from healthy donors and cancer patients. The data were produced by immunoSEQ multiplex PCR, yet TCRdb's version contains in-frame clones alone and is incomplete. The table has nearly 200,000 clones, roughly nine tenths seen once. Sequenced input: blood. The TCR comes from a man aged 25-45 years in good health.

The CDR3, as DNA: TGTGCCAGCAGCCAAGATACGAACACCATATATTTT. This sequence encodes CASSQDTNTIYF. The chain links TRBV3-1 (or the pseudogene TRBV3-2) to TRBJ1-3; D gene unclear. V was trimmed by 0 bases and J by 7 bases, leaving 4 bases between them. The CDR3 extends over 12 amino acids. Germline V gives CDR1 LGHDT, CDR2 YNNKEL (reference sequence).